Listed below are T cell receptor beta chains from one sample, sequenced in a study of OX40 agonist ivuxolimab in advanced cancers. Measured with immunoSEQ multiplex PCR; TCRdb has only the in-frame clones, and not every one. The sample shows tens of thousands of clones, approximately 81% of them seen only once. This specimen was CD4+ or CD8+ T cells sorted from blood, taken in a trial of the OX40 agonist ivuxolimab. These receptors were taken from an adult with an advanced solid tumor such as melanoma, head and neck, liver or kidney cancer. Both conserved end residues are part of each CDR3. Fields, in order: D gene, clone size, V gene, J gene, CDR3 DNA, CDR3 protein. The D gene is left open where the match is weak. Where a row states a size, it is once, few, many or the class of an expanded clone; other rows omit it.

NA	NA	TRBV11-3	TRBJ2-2	TGTGCCAGCAGCTTGAGCGTCAGGGAGCTGTTTTTT	CASSLSVRELFF
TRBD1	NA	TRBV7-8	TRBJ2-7	TGTGCCAGCAGGACAGGGAACTACGAGCAGTACTTC	CASRTGNYEQYF
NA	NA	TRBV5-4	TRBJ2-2	TGTGCCAGCAGCTTGTTGGCCCGGAACACCGGGGAGCTGTTTTTT	CASSLLARNTGELFF
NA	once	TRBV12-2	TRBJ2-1	TGTGCAAGTCGCTTTCTCCCCCTAGGTTTCCCGGGACAGGTCATCTACAATGAGCAGTTCTTC	CASRFLPLGFPGQVIYNEQFF
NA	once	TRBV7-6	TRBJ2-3	TGTGCCAGCAGCTCCCGCCAGATTGAGAGGGCAGATACGCAGTATTTT	CASSSRQIERADTQYF
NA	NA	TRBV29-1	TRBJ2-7	TGCAGCGTTGCTGTCGCAAGCGAGCAGTACTTC	CSVAVASEQYF
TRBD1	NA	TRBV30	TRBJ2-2	TGTGCCTGGAGTGTCAGCAGGGGGCCCCTGAACACCGGGGAGCTGTTTTTT	CAWSVSRGPLNTGELFF
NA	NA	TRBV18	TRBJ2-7	TGTGCCAGCTCCGGGAGTCTCATGGGGGAGCAGTACTTC	CASSGSLMGEQYF
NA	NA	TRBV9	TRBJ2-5	TGTGCCAGCAGCGCACACGAATCAGGGTTGGGGGAGACCCAGTACTTC	CASSAHESGLGETQYF
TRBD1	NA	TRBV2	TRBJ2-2	TGTGCCAGCTTGAGGGGGCCCAACACCGGGGAGCTGTTTTTT	CASLRGPNTGELFF
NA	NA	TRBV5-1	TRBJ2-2	TGCGCCAGCAGCTTGGACGGGGGGAACACCGGGGAGCTGTTTTTT	CASSLDGGNTGELFF
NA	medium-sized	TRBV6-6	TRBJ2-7	TGTGCCAGCAGTAGACTGGGGGGATACGAGCAGTACTTC	CASSRLGGYEQYF